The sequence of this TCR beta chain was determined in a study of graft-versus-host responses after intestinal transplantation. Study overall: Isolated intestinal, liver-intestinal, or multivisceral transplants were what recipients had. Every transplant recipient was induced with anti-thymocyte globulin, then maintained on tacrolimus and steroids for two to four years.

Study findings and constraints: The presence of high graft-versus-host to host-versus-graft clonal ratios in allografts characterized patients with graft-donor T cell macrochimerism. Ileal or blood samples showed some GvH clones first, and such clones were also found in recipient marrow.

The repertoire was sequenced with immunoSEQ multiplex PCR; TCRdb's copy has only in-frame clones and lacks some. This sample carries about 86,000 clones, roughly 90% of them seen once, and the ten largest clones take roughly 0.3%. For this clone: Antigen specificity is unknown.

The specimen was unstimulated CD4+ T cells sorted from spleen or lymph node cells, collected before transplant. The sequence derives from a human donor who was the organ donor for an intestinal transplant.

In DNA, the CDR3 is TGTGCCAGCAGCTTCCGACTAGATACGCAGTATTTT. It codes for CASSFRLDTQYF. This chain links TRBV7-6 with TRBJ2-3; D not resolved. Germline V gene data show CDR1 as SGHVS and CDR2 as FNYEAQ. CDR3 length: 12 amino acids. V was trimmed by 3 bases and J by 5 bases, leaving 6 bases between them.